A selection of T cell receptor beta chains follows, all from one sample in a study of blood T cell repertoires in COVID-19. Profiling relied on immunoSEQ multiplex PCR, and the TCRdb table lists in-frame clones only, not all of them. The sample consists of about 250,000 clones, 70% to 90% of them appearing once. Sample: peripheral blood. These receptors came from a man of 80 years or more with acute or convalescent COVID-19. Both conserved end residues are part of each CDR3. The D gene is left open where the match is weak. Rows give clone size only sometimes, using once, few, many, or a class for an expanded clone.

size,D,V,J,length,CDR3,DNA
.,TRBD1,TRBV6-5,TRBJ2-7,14,CASSWDRASYEQYF,TGTGCCAGCAGTTGGGACAGGGCCTCCTACGAGCAGTACTTC
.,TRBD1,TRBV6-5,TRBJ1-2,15,CASSYGGQAKYGYTF,TGTGCCAGCAGTTACGGCGGACAGGCCAAATATGGCTACACCTTC
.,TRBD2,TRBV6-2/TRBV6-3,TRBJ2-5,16,CASSFGLAGGRGTQYF,TGTGCCAGCAGTTTCGGACTAGCGGGAGGGCGGGGGACCCAGTACTTC
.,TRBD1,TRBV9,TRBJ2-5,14,CASSVGQGRETQYF,TGTGCCAGCAGCGTCGGACAGGGCCGTGAGACCCAGTACTTC
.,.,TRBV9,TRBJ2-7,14,CASSVVESSYEQYF,TGTGCCAGCAGCGTAGTTGAGAGCTCCTACGAGCAGTACTTC
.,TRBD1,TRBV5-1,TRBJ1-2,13,CASSSTGDYGYTF,TGCGCCAGCAGCTCAACAGGGGACTATGGCTACACCTTC
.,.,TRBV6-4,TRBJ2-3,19,CASEFPILCGSTGTDTQYF,TGTGCCAGCGAATTTCCAATTCTGTGTGGATCGACTGGCACAGATACGCAGTATTTT
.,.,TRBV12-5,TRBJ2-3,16,CASGLARVMDTDTQYF,TGTGCTAGTGGTTTGGCCAGGGTTATGGACACAGATACGCAGTATTTT
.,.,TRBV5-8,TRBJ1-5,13,CATRRVENQPQHF,TGTGCCACTCGCCGGGTGGAAAATCAGCCCCAGCATTTT
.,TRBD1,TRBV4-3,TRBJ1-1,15,CASSQTGTGEPEAFF,TGCGCCAGCAGCCAAACCGGGACAGGGGAACCTGAAGCTTTCTTT
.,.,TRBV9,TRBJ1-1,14,CASSVQAVGTEAFF,TGTGCCAGCAGCGTACAAGCGGTCGGCACTGAAGCTTTCTTT
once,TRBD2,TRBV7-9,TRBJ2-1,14,CASSLAGREGLQFF,TGTGCCAGCAGCTTAGCTGGGCGGGAGGGCCTTCAGTTCTTC
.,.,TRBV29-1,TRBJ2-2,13,CSVVRTGNGELFF,TGCAGCGTTGTCCGCACAGGGAACGGGGAGCTGTTTTTT
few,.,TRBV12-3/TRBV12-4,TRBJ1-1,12,CASMTGNTEAFF,TGTGCCAGTATGACAGGGAACACTGAAGCTTTCTTT
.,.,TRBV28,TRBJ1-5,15,CASRAPQGFNQPQHF,TGTGCCAGCAGGGCACCACAGGGATTCAATCAGCCCCAGCATTTT
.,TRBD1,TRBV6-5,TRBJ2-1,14,CASSSDRAYNEQFF,TGTGCCAGCAGTTCAGACAGGGCCTACAATGAGCAGTTCTTC
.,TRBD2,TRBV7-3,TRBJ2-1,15,CASSTTSGIYNEQFF,TGTGCCAGCAGCACGACTAGCGGGATATACAATGAGCAGTTCTTC
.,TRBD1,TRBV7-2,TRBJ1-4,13,CASSGGTEGKLFF,TGTGCCAGCAGCGGAGGGACAGAGGGAAAACTGTTTTTT
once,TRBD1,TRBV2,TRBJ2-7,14,CASSERQGASEQYF,TGTGCCAGCAGTGAAAGGCAGGGGGCGTCGGAGCAGTACTTC
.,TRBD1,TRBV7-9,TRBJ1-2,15,CASSPKQGASYGYTF,TGTGCCAGCAGCCCCAAGCAGGGGGCTAGCTATGGCTACACCTTC
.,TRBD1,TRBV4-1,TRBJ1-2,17,CASSLTGQGSSNYGYTF,TGCGCCAGCAGCCTGACGGGACAGGGTTCCTCTAACTATGGCTACACCTTC
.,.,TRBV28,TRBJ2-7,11,CASSSYYEQYF,TGTGCCAGCAGTTCCTACTACGAGCAGTACTTC
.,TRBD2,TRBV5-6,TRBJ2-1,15,CASSLEASGRAWTIF,TGTGCCAGCAGCTTAGAGGCTAGCGGGAGGGCCTGGACGATCTTC